The rows below give T cell receptor beta chains drawn from one sample of a study of cytomegalovirus exposure and HLA in healthy donors. TCRdb's copy holds only in-frame clones and misses some; the assay was immunoSEQ multiplex PCR. In the table there are approximately 150,000 clones, around 78% of which are singletons. Material: PBMCs. Receptors were obtained from a woman between 35 and 50 years old in good health and CMV-seronegative. Both conserved end residues are part of each CDR3. A D gene is named only where the DNA matches it firmly. For some rows the clone size is stated as once, few or many, or as a class when expanded; others skip it.

d_call | j_call | v_call | clone_size | cdr3_nt | cdr3_aa
- | TRBJ1-4 | TRBV2 | - | TGTGCCAGCAGTCCTGGACAGTCTTATGAAAAACTGTTTTTT | CASSPGQSYEKLFF
- | TRBJ1-4 | TRBV7-9 | - | TGTGCCAGCAGCCGGGAAGGGGAAAAACTGTTTTTT | CASSREGEKLFF
TRBD2 | TRBJ2-2 | TRBV2 | once | TGTGCCAGCAGACAGACTAGCGGCACCGGGGAGCTGTTTTTT | CASRQTSGTGELFF
- | TRBJ1-2 | TRBV28 | - | TGTGCCAGCAGTATAACCTCGGGTGGCTACACCTTC | CASSITSGGYTF
- | TRBJ2-7 | TRBV6-5 | - | TGTGCCAGCAGATTAGGGGTCTCCTACGAGCAGTACTTC | CASRLGVSYEQYF
TRBD2 | TRBJ2-3 | TRBV6-1 | few | TGTGCCAGCTATAGCGGGAGGGCCGTAGATACGCAGTATTTT | CASYSGRAVDTQYF
- | TRBJ1-3 | TRBV30 | once | TGTGCCTGGAGCGACAGTCCTATCTCTGGAAACACCATATATTTT | CAWSDSPISGNTIYF
TRBD1 | TRBJ1-1 | TRBV6-4 | - | TGTGCCAGCAGTGTTCAGGGGGACACTGAAGCTTTCTTT | CASSVQGDTEAFF
- | TRBJ1-2 | TRBV29-1 | - | TGCAGCGTTGACGGGGGGTTGTACTATGGCTACACCTTC | CSVDGGLYYGYTF
TRBD2 | TRBJ2-1 | TRBV29-1 | - | TGCAGCGTTGTTGGGACTAGCGGCCCAGAGTGGAATGAGCAGTTCTTC | CSVVGTSGPEWNEQFF
- | TRBJ1-5 | TRBV7-9 | few | TGTGCCAGCAGCTTAGGGAGGAATCAGCCCCAGCATTTT | CASSLGRNQPQHF
- | TRBJ2-6 | TRBV7-9 | - | TGTGCCAGCAGCTTAGGCAGGGCTGGGGCCAACGTCCTGACTTTC | CASSLGRAGANVLTF
TRBD2 | TRBJ2-3 | TRBV28 | - | TGTGCCAGCAGTACAGCGGGAAGCACAGATACGCAGTATTTT | CASSTAGSTDTQYF
TRBD1 | TRBJ2-7 | TRBV7-6 | - | TGTGCCAGCAGCCCAGAGGCCATAGGGACAGGGGGAGGCTACGAGCAGTACTTC | CASSPEAIGTGGGYEQYF
- | TRBJ1-4 | TRBV7-7 | - | TGTGCTAGCAGCTTAGGCGCGGGTGAAAAACTGTTTTTT | CASSLGAGEKLFF
TRBD2 | TRBJ2-7 | TRBV28 | - | TGTGCCAGCACGGGGGGGTTTAGGTCCTACGAGCAGTACTTC | CASTGGFRSYEQYF
- | TRBJ2-5 | TRBV7-7 | - | TGTGCTAGCAGCTACAGTGTCGGTAGTTGGTCCCAGTACTTC | CASSYSVGSWSQYF
- | TRBJ2-5 | TRBV5-1 | - | TGCGCCAGCAGCCTTAGCGGATCCCTAATCCAAGAGACCCAGTACTTC | CASSLSGSLIQETQYF
TRBD2 | TRBJ2-1 | TRBV28 | - | TGTGCCAGCAGTTCCTCCGGGGCGGGAGGGGGATTGAATGAGCAGTTCTTC | CASSSSGAGGGLNEQFF
- | TRBJ2-7 | TRBV5-5 | - | TGTGCCAGCAGCTTGCAGGGTGGTTCCTACGAGCAGTACTTC | CASSLQGGSYEQYF
TRBD1 | TRBJ2-7 | TRBV28 | - | TGTGCCAGCAGAGAGGGGACAGGGTTCCACGAGCAGTACTTC | CASREGTGFHEQYF
TRBD1 | TRBJ2-1 | TRBV11-3 | - | TGTGCCAGCAGCCTGGATTCCGGGACAGGGGAGAATGAGCAGTTCTTC | CASSLDSGTGENEQFF
TRBD2 | TRBJ2-7 | TRBV5-8 | - | TGTGCCAGCAGCTCGCGTAGCGGGGGATACGAGCAGTACTTC | CASSSRSGGYEQYF
TRBD1 | TRBJ2-1 | TRBV5-1 | - | TGCGCCAGCAGCTTGGGGGGACAGGGATACAATGAGCAGTTCTTC | CASSLGGQGYNEQFF
TRBD1 | TRBJ2-1 | TRBV28 | - | TGTGCCAGCAGCCTGGACAGGGTGAATGAGCAGTTCTTC | CASSLDRVNEQFF
- | TRBJ2-3 | TRBV7-7 | once | TGTGCTAGCAGCTTAGGTGGAGCGAGGGTAGATACGCAGTATTTT | CASSLGGARVDTQYF
- | TRBJ1-2 | TRBV19 | - | TGTGCCAGTTCCCCGACAGGCCCATATGGCTACACCTTC | CASSPTGPYGYTF
TRBD1 | TRBJ1-4 | TRBV7-9 | - | TGTGCCAGCAGGTTAGGTGTTGCAGGGACAGGGGAAAATGAAAAACTGTTTTTT | CASRLGVAGTGENEKLFF
TRBD1 | TRBJ2-5 | TRBV7-2 | - | TGTGCCAGCAGACCAACCCACAGGGGGGAAGAGACCCAGTACTTC | CASRPTHRGEETQYF
TRBD1 | TRBJ1-5 | TRBV19 | - | TGTGCCAGTAGTATAGCACAGGGGGGTCAGCCCCAGCATTTT | CASSIAQGGQPQHF
- | TRBJ1-5 | TRBV27 | - | TGTGCCAGCAGTTTCTTCGGGGGGCCAACTAATCAGCCCCAGCATTTT | CASSFFGGPTNQPQHF
- | TRBJ1-2 | TRBV18 | few | TGTGCCAGCTCTCCGGGAGACAACTATGGCTACACCTTC | CASSPGDNYGYTF
TRBD1 | TRBJ1-2 | TRBV13 | - | TGTGCCAGCAGCTCCGGGACAGGGGGCCGCTCGCACGGCTACACCTTC | CASSSGTGGRSHGYTF
- | TRBJ2-3 | TRBV27 | few | TGTGCCAGCAGTTTATCAGCAGGGAATACGCAGTATTTT | CASSLSAGNTQYF
TRBD2 | TRBJ2-3 | TRBV11-1 | - | TGTGCCACCCGACTAGCGGCGAGCACAGATACGCAGTATTTT | CATRLAASTDTQYF
TRBD1 | TRBJ1-3 | TRBV19 | once | TGTGCCACCTTGGACAGGGCGGTGGGAAACACCATATATTTT | CATLDRAVGNTIYF
TRBD2 | TRBJ2-7 | TRBV5-4 | - | TGTGCCAGCAGACCACCTGGACTAGCGGGAGACTACGAGCAGTACTTC | CASRPPGLAGDYEQYF
- | TRBJ1-3 | TRBV2 | - | TGTGCCAGCAGTAGCAGGGGATCGGCGGGAAACACCATATATTTT | CASSSRGSAGNTIYF
- | TRBJ1-1 | TRBV7-9 | - | TGTGCCACCCACCCTAAGGACATAAGGACACAGAGTACCTTCGAAGCTTTCTTT | CATHPKDIRTQSTFEAFF
- | TRBJ2-6 | TRBV25-1 | few | TGTGCCAGCAGCCCATCCCGGGTGACCTCTGGGGCCAACGTCCTGACTTTC | CASSPSRVTSGANVLTF
TRBD2 | TRBJ2-7 | TRBV6-5 | - | TGTGCCAGCAGACCCTCTAGCGGGAGTAAATACGAGCAGTACTTC | CASRPSSGSKYEQYF
- | TRBJ1-1 | TRBV11-2 | - | TGTGCCAGCAGCTTAATCCAGGGTGGAACTGAAGCTTTCTTT | CASSLIQGGTEAFF
- | TRBJ2-7 | TRBV4-1 | few | TGCGCCAGCAGCCCCTCTAGAGAGCGCCACGAGCAGTACTTC | CASSPSRERHEQYF